The 5 T cell receptor beta chains given below trace back to one sample, sequenced in a study of blood T cell repertoires in COVID-19. Sequencing used immunoSEQ multiplex PCR; TCRdb keeps in-frame clones, though not all of them. The sample carries around 94,000 clones, around four fifths recorded once. The sample consisted of peripheral blood. All receptors derive from a human donor in a cohort sampled during active COVID-19.

The sample holds a few counts of this clone. The chain links TRBV5-1 to TRBJ2-2; 8 bases match TRBD2. CDR3 length: 15 residues. V trimming: 2 bases; J trimming: 6 bases; junction bases outside the gene matches: 6. The V gene's germline CDR1 is SGHRS and CDR2 YFSETQ. The CDR3 DNA reads TGCGCCAGCAGCTTTGCCGGGGGGGCCGCCGGGGAGCTGTTTTTT. It is translated as CASSFAGGAAGELFF.

V gene TRBV5-1 combines with J gene TRBJ2-5; D might be TRBD1 (6 bases). The CDR3 length is 13 residues. Between the trimmed V and J ends, which lost 2 bases and 5 bases, there was a span of 10 bases. Germline CDR1 is SGHRS and CDR2 is YFSETQ. CDR3 sequence (DNA): TGCGCCAGCAGCTTACAGGGTGGGGAGACCCAGTACTTC. This encodes CASSLQGGETQYF.

V usage is TRBV9 and J usage is TRBJ2-3, with D unresolved. The CDR3 runs 13 residues. Germline loops: CDR1 SGDLS, CDR2 YYNGEE. Between the trimmed V and J ends, which lost 1 base and 4 bases, there was a span of 7 bases. The CDR3 nucleotides are TGTGCCAGCAGCGTACGCGGATCAGATACGCAGTATTTT. Its translation: CASSVRGSDTQYF. The whole variable domain, filled in from reference TRBV9 and TRBJ2-3, reads DSGVTQTPKHLITATGQRVTLRCSPRSGDLSVYWYQQSLDQGLQFLIQYYNGEERAKGNILERFSAQQFPDLHSELNLSSLELGDSALYFCASSVRGSDTQYFGPGTRLTVL.

This chain's CDR3 is CASSDPGGRRGNTIYF. The CDR3 DNA is TGCGCCAGCAGCGATCCAGGGGGTAGGCGTGGAAACACCATATATTTT. The rearrangement links TRBV4-1 to TRBJ1-3, with 7 bases lining up with TRBD1. This CDR3 is 16 amino acids long. After removal of 5 bases from V and 3 bases from J, the junction contained 10 bases not matched to a gene. Germline assignment: CDR1 MGHRA and CDR2 YSYEKL.

J is TRBJ2-5 and V is TRBV29-1; 7 nucleotides align to TRBD1. The J segment lost 5 bases and the V segment lost 5 bases, leaving 8 bases of the junction unmatched. Per germline, CDR1 SQVTM and CDR2 ANQGSEA. This CDR3 comprises 13 residues. The CDR3 loop reads CSVIDRVSETQYF. The CDR3 DNA follows: TGCAGCGTTATAGACAGGGTGTCGGAGACCCAGTACTTC.